This T cell receptor beta chain was found in a study of CD4 T cells in relation to SARS-CoV-2 and coronaviruses. At the level of the study: Convalescent patients were under ten males and 4 females; two were Hispanic. Study-wide results and limits: The cross-reactivity analysis covered only spike protein, not other viral proteins. The assay detects memory recall responses, not culture-primed primary responses.

As to this clone: Its antigen is still unknown.

The CDR3 consists of 14 residues. Looked up from germline, CDR1 is LNHDA and CDR2 is SQIVND (reference sequence). The germline V and J ends were trimmed by 9 bases and 4 bases, with 16 bases remaining between them. Repertoires were generated with immunoSEQ multiplex PCR, while TCRdb's copy carries only in-frame clones and drops some. This repertoire shows around 54,000 clones, about 92% found once; its top ten account for roughly 0.37%. The sequence came from an adult with COVID-19. This sequence joins TRBV19 and TRBJ1-5; unclear D gene. Specimen: naive CD4+ T cells from PBMCs. Specified subset: naive CD4+ T cells isolated by negative enrichment. The CDR3 bases are TGTGCCAGCGAACTTGGACGACGAAATCAGCCCCAGCATTTT. It encodes CASELGRRNQPQHF. Filled out from reference TRBV19 and TRBJ1-5, the complete variable domain reads DGGITQSPKYLFRKEGQNVTLSCEQNLNHDAMYWYRQDPGQGLRLIYYSQIVNDFQKGDIAEGYSVSREKKESFPLTVTSAQKNPTAFYLCASELGRRNQPQHFGDGTRLSIL.